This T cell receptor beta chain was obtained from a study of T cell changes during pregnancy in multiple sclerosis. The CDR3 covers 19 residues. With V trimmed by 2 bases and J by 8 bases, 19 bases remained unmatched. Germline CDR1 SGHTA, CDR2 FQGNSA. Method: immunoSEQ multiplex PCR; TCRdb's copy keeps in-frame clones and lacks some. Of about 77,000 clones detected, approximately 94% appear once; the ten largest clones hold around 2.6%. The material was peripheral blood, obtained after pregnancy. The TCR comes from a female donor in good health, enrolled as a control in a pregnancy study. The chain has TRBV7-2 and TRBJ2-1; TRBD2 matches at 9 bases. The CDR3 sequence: CASSLIWGRGGRAADEQFF. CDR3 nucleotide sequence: TGTGCCAGCAGCTTAATCTGGGGGCGCGGCGGGAGGGCCGCTGATGAGCAGTTCTTC.